The T cell receptor (beta chain) described here comes from a study of radiation and T cells in renal cell carcinoma. Stated treatment: 15 Gy SBRT to primary tumor, nephrectomy 4 weeks later. The protocol was immunoSEQ multiplex PCR, while the TCRdb copy is restricted to in-frame clones and leaves out a portion. Of some 14,000 clones in the sample, about 64% were seen once. Material: tumor tissue, obtained from a patient whose treatment included radiotherapy and nephrectomy. The receptor was derived from a woman in her sixties or seventies with renal cell carcinoma.

The CDR3 nucleotides are TGTGCCAGCAGCTTGTATCTAGGACTAGGGGCCAATGAGCAGTTCTTC. It yields the protein CASSLYLGLGANEQFF. This chain uses TRBV5-4 with TRBJ2-1, with 7 nucleotides matching TRBD2. V lost 1 base, J lost 6 bases, and 10 bases stayed unmatched. This CDR3 is built from 16 residues. CDR1 and CDR2 (germline): SGHNT, YYREEE (reference sequence).